Listed below are T cell receptor beta chains from one sample, sequenced in a study of blood T cell repertoires in COVID-19. The repertoire was sequenced with immunoSEQ multiplex PCR; TCRdb's copy has only in-frame clones and lacks some. The sample has approximately 70,000 clones, 79% seen once; the top ten hold 5.4%. Material: peripheral blood. Every receptor here comes from an elderly woman with active or convalescent COVID-19. CDR3s leave out the opening cysteine and the closing phenylalanine or tryptophan. The order of the fields is CDR3 protein, V gene, J gene.

ASSMTSGVSGELF	TRBV9	TRBJ2-2
ASSASGGTQETQY	TRBV18	TRBJ2-5
ASRSGSKYEQY	TRBV2	TRBJ2-7
ASSHTDKSYEQY	TRBV3-1/TRBV3-2	TRBJ2-7
ASSYAGTGNTIY	TRBV6-6	TRBJ1-3
ASSSRRALGGYGYT	TRBV4-3	TRBJ1-2
ASSLPGRNYNEQF	TRBV7-2	TRBJ2-1
AIQRGSSGEQY	TRBV10-3	TRBJ2-7
ASSPPAGFLSNQPQH	TRBV2	TRBJ1-5
ASSPQLSGGYEQY	TRBV4-3	TRBJ2-7
ASSLAQRLPDQPQH	TRBV7-8	TRBJ1-5
ASSRTQGSNEQY	TRBV11-3	TRBJ2-7
ASSSRGGKSEAF	TRBV28	TRBJ1-1
ASSHARNMNTEAF	TRBV7-9	TRBJ1-1
ASSQVLFRVEKLF	TRBV18	TRBJ1-4
ATSRGTGTGVYGYT	TRBV15	TRBJ1-2
ASSPMGAVGYT	TRBV9	TRBJ1-2
ASSPISPLLRAPGYEQY	TRBV3-1/TRBV3-2	TRBJ2-7
ASLISDNEQF	TRBV12-3/TRBV12-4	TRBJ2-1
ASSSFGQSNEKLF	TRBV5-1	TRBJ1-4
ASSTYRTDTQY	TRBV18	TRBJ2-3
ASSVEGAGYGYT	TRBV9	TRBJ1-2
ASSISGSTNEQY	TRBV6-5	TRBJ2-7
AISLTSGATSTDTQY	TRBV10-3	TRBJ2-3
ASSQGMGARGNTIY	TRBV7-9	TRBJ1-3
SGGGRHEQY	TRBV20-1	TRBJ2-7
GSQRGGNTEAF	TRBV18	TRBJ1-1
ASSLSVGVAF	TRBV7-9	TRBJ1-1
ASSLAGGRGGKNEQF	TRBV5-1	TRBJ2-1
SVGRAVAEAF	TRBV29-1	TRBJ1-1
ASSPQGAGLIYEQY	TRBV7-9	TRBJ2-7
ASSRTGANYGYT	TRBV4-3	TRBJ1-2
ASSLGMNTEAF	TRBV5-1	TRBJ1-1
ASIKPGQGGYT	TRBV28	TRBJ1-2
SVEAGGRSGLDEQF	TRBV29-1	TRBJ2-1